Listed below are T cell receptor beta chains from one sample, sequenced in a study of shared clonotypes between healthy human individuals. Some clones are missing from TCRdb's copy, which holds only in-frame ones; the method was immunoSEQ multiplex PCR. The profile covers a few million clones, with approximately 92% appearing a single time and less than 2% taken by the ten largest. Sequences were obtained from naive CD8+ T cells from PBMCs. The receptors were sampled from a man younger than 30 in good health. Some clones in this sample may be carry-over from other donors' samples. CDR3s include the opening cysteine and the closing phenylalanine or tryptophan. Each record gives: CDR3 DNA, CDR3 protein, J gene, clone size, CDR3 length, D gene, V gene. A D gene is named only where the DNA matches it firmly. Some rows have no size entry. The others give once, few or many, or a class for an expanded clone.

CDR3 DNA: TGCGCCAGCAGCTTGGCACAGGGGAGTCGCTACGAGCAGTACTTC; CDR3 protein: CASSLAQGSRYEQYF; J gene: TRBJ2-7; clone size: .; CDR3 length: 15; D gene: TRBD1; V gene: TRBV5-1
CDR3 DNA: TGCGCCAGCAGCTTGGGGGGAAGGGACACTGAAGCTTTCTTT; CDR3 protein: CASSLGGRDTEAFF; J gene: TRBJ1-1; clone size: .; CDR3 length: 14; D gene: .; V gene: TRBV5-1
CDR3 DNA: TGTGCCTGGAGTGAGGGAGGACGCACAGATACGCAGTATTTT; CDR3 protein: CAWSEGGRTDTQYF; J gene: TRBJ2-3; clone size: once; CDR3 length: 14; D gene: .; V gene: TRBV30
CDR3 DNA: TGCGCCAGCAGCTCCAACGCGACAGGAGAAGCTTTCTTT; CDR3 protein: CASSSNATGEAFF; J gene: TRBJ1-1; clone size: .; CDR3 length: 13; D gene: .; V gene: TRBV5-1
CDR3 DNA: TGCAGCGTCCGGGACAGGGACTCCTACGAGCAGTACTTC; CDR3 protein: CSVRDRDSYEQYF; J gene: TRBJ2-7; clone size: .; CDR3 length: 13; D gene: TRBD1; V gene: TRBV29-1
CDR3 DNA: TGTGCCAGCAGTGTGGGCAGGGATGACTATGGCTACACCTTC; CDR3 protein: CASSVGRDDYGYTF; J gene: TRBJ1-2; clone size: .; CDR3 length: 14; D gene: .; V gene: TRBV25-1
CDR3 DNA: TGTGCCAGCAGTCGCGTGAGGGCGGATACGCAGTATTTT; CDR3 protein: CASSRVRADTQYF; J gene: TRBJ2-3; clone size: .; CDR3 length: 13; D gene: .; V gene: TRBV28
CDR3 DNA: TGTGCCAGCAGTCGAACTAGCACTAGGGACACTGAAGCTTTCTTT; CDR3 protein: CASSRTSTRDTEAFF; J gene: TRBJ1-1; clone size: once; CDR3 length: 15; D gene: .; V gene: TRBV27
CDR3 DNA: TGTGCCAGCAGTAGCAGTATCGAGCAGTACTTC; CDR3 protein: CASSSSIEQYF; J gene: TRBJ2-7; clone size: once; CDR3 length: 11; D gene: .; V gene: TRBV27
CDR3 DNA: TGTGCCAGCAGTGACAGGTTGGTAAATCAGCCCCAGCATTTT; CDR3 protein: CASSDRLVNQPQHF; J gene: TRBJ1-5; clone size: .; CDR3 length: 14; D gene: .; V gene: TRBV6-1
CDR3 DNA: TGCGCCAGCAGCGATCGGAGGTTGGGGTTACAAGAGACCCAGTACTTC; CDR3 protein: CASSDRRLGLQETQYF; J gene: TRBJ2-5; clone size: .; CDR3 length: 16; D gene: .; V gene: TRBV5-1
CDR3 DNA: TGTGCCAGTAGTTTCCGGGACAGGGGGGCAGATACGCAGTATTTT; CDR3 protein: CASSFRDRGADTQYF; J gene: TRBJ2-3; clone size: .; CDR3 length: 15; D gene: TRBD1; V gene: TRBV19
CDR3 DNA: TGTGCCAGCAGTTTCTCTAGCGGGAGGGCCGCCTACGAGCAGTACTTC; CDR3 protein: CASSFSSGRAAYEQYF; J gene: TRBJ2-7; clone size: .; CDR3 length: 16; D gene: TRBD2; V gene: TRBV6-5
CDR3 DNA: TGCGCCAGCAGCCAAGTCCTACAGGGGGCCGCTGAAGCTTTCTTT; CDR3 protein: CASSQVLQGAAEAFF; J gene: TRBJ1-1; clone size: .; CDR3 length: 15; D gene: TRBD1; V gene: TRBV4-3
CDR3 DNA: TGTGCCAGCAGTTACTCGAAGAGGTCGGGAGCTTTCTTT; CDR3 protein: CASSYSKRSGAFF; J gene: TRBJ1-1; clone size: .; CDR3 length: 13; D gene: .; V gene: TRBV6-5
CDR3 DNA: TGCAGCGTTGAATTTGGACTAGCGGGATACACCGGGGAGCTGTTTTTT; CDR3 protein: CSVEFGLAGYTGELFF; J gene: TRBJ2-2; clone size: .; CDR3 length: 16; D gene: TRBD2; V gene: TRBV29-1
CDR3 DNA: TGTGCCAGCAGCTTCCCGCGCGGCCTAAATTCACCCCTCCACTTT; CDR3 protein: CASSFPRGLNSPLHF; J gene: TRBJ1-6; clone size: .; CDR3 length: 15; D gene: .; V gene: TRBV5-6
CDR3 DNA: TGTGCCAGCAGCGGGGTAGGACAGGACTATGGCTACACCTTC; CDR3 protein: CASSGVGQDYGYTF; J gene: TRBJ1-2; clone size: few; CDR3 length: 14; D gene: TRBD1; V gene: TRBV9
CDR3 DNA: TGTGCCAGCAGTTACTCGGGGGCCTACGAGCAGTACTTC; CDR3 protein: CASSYSGAYEQYF; J gene: TRBJ2-7; clone size: .; CDR3 length: 13; D gene: .; V gene: TRBV6-5
CDR3 DNA: TGTGCCAGCAGCGTTCTCTCAGGCCGGGGGCGGGGAACCTACAATGAGCAGTTCTTC; CDR3 protein: CASSVLSGRGRGTYNEQFF; J gene: TRBJ2-1; clone size: .; CDR3 length: 19; D gene: .; V gene: TRBV9
CDR3 DNA: TGTGCCAGCAGCTTACCCCCAGGGGGCTGGAGAACAGATACGCAGTATTTT; CDR3 protein: CASSLPPGGWRTDTQYF; J gene: TRBJ2-3; clone size: .; CDR3 length: 17; D gene: TRBD1; V gene: TRBV7-9
CDR3 DNA: TGTGCCAGCAGCCCTAGGGATACGCAGTATTTT; CDR3 protein: CASSPRDTQYF; J gene: TRBJ2-3; clone size: once; CDR3 length: 11; D gene: .; V gene: TRBV11-2
CDR3 DNA: TGCGCCAGCAGCGGGGACAGCCAAGAGACCCAGTACTTC; CDR3 protein: CASSGDSQETQYF; J gene: TRBJ2-5; clone size: .; CDR3 length: 13; D gene: TRBD1; V gene: TRBV23-1
CDR3 DNA: TGTGCCAGCAGTCCTTGGGGGACAGGACAAGAGACCCAGTACTTC; CDR3 protein: CASSPWGTGQETQYF; J gene: TRBJ2-5; clone size: .; CDR3 length: 15; D gene: TRBD1; V gene: TRBV7-9
CDR3 DNA: TGTGCCAGCAGCCCCATGACACAGGGGCCCTACGAGCAGTACTTC; CDR3 protein: CASSPMTQGPYEQYF; J gene: TRBJ2-7; clone size: .; CDR3 length: 15; D gene: TRBD1; V gene: TRBV7-6
CDR3 DNA: TGTGCCAGCATTCGGGGGACTGAAGCTTTCTTT; CDR3 protein: CASIRGTEAFF; J gene: TRBJ1-1; clone size: .; CDR3 length: 11; D gene: .; V gene: TRBV27
CDR3 DNA: TGTGCCAGCAGCTTCCCCCCAGCCTACGAGCAGTACTTC; CDR3 protein: CASSFPPAYEQYF; J gene: TRBJ2-7; clone size: .; CDR3 length: 13; D gene: .; V gene: TRBV7-2
CDR3 DNA: TGCGCCAGCAGCCCGTGGTTCGGTAGACAGGGGTTTGGAGTTGACGGGGAGCTGTTTTTT; CDR3 protein: CASSPWFGRQGFGVDGELFF; J gene: TRBJ2-2; clone size: .; CDR3 length: 20; D gene: TRBD1; V gene: TRBV4-3
CDR3 DNA: TGTGCCAGCAGCTTAGACACCCGTTACAAGAGCTCTGGGGCCAACGTCCTGACTTTC; CDR3 protein: CASSLDTRYKSSGANVLTF; J gene: TRBJ2-6; clone size: .; CDR3 length: 19; D gene: .; V gene: TRBV7-2
CDR3 DNA: TGTGCCACCAGCATAGAGCGGGAGGCCGACTACAATGAGCAGTTCTTC; CDR3 protein: CATSIEREADYNEQFF; J gene: TRBJ2-1; clone size: .; CDR3 length: 16; D gene: TRBD2; V gene: TRBV15
CDR3 DNA: TGTGCCAGCAGCGTTAACACCGGGGAGCTGTTTTTT; CDR3 protein: CASSVNTGELFF; J gene: TRBJ2-2; clone size: few; CDR3 length: 12; D gene: .; V gene: TRBV9
CDR3 DNA: TGTGCCAGCAGTCTAGCGCGCTCCTACAATGAGCAGTTCTTC; CDR3 protein: CASSLARSYNEQFF; J gene: TRBJ2-1; clone size: .; CDR3 length: 14; D gene: .; V gene: TRBV27